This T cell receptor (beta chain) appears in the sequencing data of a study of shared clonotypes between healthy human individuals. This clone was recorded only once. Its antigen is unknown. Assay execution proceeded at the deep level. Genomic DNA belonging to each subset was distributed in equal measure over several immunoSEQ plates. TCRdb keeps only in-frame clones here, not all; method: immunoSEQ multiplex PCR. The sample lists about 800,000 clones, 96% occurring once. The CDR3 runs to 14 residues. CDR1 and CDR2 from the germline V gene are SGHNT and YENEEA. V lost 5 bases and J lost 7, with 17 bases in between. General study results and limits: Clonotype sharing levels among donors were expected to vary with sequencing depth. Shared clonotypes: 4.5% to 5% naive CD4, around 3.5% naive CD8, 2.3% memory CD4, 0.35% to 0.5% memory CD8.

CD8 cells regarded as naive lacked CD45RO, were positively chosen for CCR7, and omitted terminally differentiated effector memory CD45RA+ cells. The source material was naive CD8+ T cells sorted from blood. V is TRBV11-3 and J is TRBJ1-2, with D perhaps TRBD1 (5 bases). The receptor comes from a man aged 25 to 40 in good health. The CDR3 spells CASSQLRQGGGYTF. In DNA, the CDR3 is TGTGCCAGCAGCCAGTTACGGCAGGGAGGTGGCTACACCTTC.